The rows below give T cell receptor beta chains drawn from one sample of a study of post-analysis software for immune sequencing data. TCRdb re-analysed the PCR reads in MiXCR, keeping a single row per CDR3 protein. The sample lists about 200,000 distinct CDR3 sequences; 29% were seen once. The sample consisted of blood. These receptors all stem from a girl under 18 with multiple sclerosis. Both conserved end residues are part of each CDR3. Fields, in order: J gene, CDR3 length, V gene, D gene, clone size, CDR3 DNA, CDR3 protein. A D gene is named only where the DNA matches it firmly. Clone size is not always given. Where it is, it says once, few, many or a class for expanded clones.

J: TRBJ1-1; length: 12; V: TRBV7-9; D: NA; size: NA; DNA: TGTGCCAGCTTGGGGGGGAACACTGAAGCTTTCTTT; CDR3: CASLGGNTEAFF
J: TRBJ2-5; length: 16; V: TRBV7-2; D: TRBD1; size: few; DNA: TGTGCCAGCAGCCCTGGGACAGGGGGCTACCAAGAGACCCAGTACTTC; CDR3: CASSPGTGGYQETQYF
J: TRBJ1-2; length: 13; V: TRBV29-1; D: TRBD1; size: many; DNA: TGCAGCGTTTACCGACAGGGAGACTATGGCTACACCTTC; CDR3: CSVYRQGDYGYTF
J: TRBJ2-1; length: 13; V: TRBV29-1; D: NA; size: many; DNA: TGCAGCGTTAGCGGACACCGGAACAATGAGCAGTTCTTC; CDR3: CSVSGHRNNEQFF
J: TRBJ1-5; length: 16; V: TRBV6-2/TRBV6-3; D: TRBD1; size: few; DNA: TGTGCCAGCAGTTACCTTACAGGGGCTAGCAATCAGCCCCAGCATTTT; CDR3: CASSYLTGASNQPQHF
J: TRBJ1-5; length: 14; V: TRBV20-1; D: TRBD1; size: NA; DNA: TGCAGTGCTAGACGGACAGGGGAGGGTCAGCCCCAGCATTTT; CDR3: CSARRTGEGQPQHF
J: TRBJ2-1; length: 16; V: TRBV21-1; D: NA; size: NA; DNA: TGTGCCAGCACCTCAAAGACTAGCGAGGTAAACAATGAGCAGTTCTTC; CDR3: CASTSKTSEVNNEQFF
J: TRBJ1-1; length: 13; V: TRBV7-9; D: NA; size: NA; DNA: TGTGCCAGCAGCTTATGGAGTTTTCCTGAAGCTTTCTTT; CDR3: CASSLWSFPEAFF
J: TRBJ2-1; length: 10; V: TRBV20-1; D: NA; size: many; DNA: TGCAGTGCGCTACACAATGAGCAGTTCTTC; CDR3: CSALHNEQFF
J: TRBJ2-1; length: 17; V: TRBV3-1; D: TRBD1; size: many; DNA: TGTGCCAGCAGCCCCCTTCAACCGGGACAGAAAGACAATGAGCAGTTCTTC; CDR3: CASSPLQPGQKDNEQFF
J: TRBJ2-7; length: 13; V: TRBV20-1; D: NA; size: many; DNA: TGCAGTGCCCTCGACCCGGGCTCCTACGAGCAGTACTTC; CDR3: CSALDPGSYEQYF
J: TRBJ2-2; length: 17; V: TRBV6-4; D: TRBD2; size: NA; DNA: TGTGCCAGCAGTGTGGCTAGCGGGGGGCATCTCACCGGGGAGCTGTTTTTT; CDR3: CASSVASGGHLTGELFF
J: TRBJ2-2; length: 14; V: TRBV20-1; D: NA; size: NA; DNA: TGCAGTGCTAGAGTTAACAGGAACACCGGGGAGCTGTTTTTT; CDR3: CSARVNRNTGELFF
J: TRBJ2-7; length: 13; V: TRBV7-9; D: NA; size: NA; DNA: TGTGCCAGCTTTAGCAGTGGCTCCTACGAGCAGTACTTC; CDR3: CASFSSGSYEQYF